Following are 25 T cell receptor beta chains from one sample sequenced in a study of STAT5B mutations in CD4+ large granular lymphocyte leukemia. TCRdb's copy holds only in-frame clones and misses some; the assay was immunoSEQ multiplex PCR. The sample holds some 35,000 clones, about 91% seen once. Specimen: CD4+ T cells from blood buffy coats. The receptor source for this set is a human donor in good health.

The chain joins TRBV19 to TRBJ1-5, with D maybe TRBD1 (6 bases). CDR1 is LNHDA and CDR2 is SQIVND in the germline V gene (reference sequence). CDR3 length equals 15 residues. Trimming stripped 6 bases from V and 0 bases from J, with 12 bases between. The CDR3 sequence: CASRLTGNSNQPQHF. As DNA, the CDR3 is TGTGCCAGTAGACTCACAGGGAATAGCAATCAGCCCCAGCATTTT.

The rearrangement uses TRBV19 and TRBJ2-6, with D hard to call. CDR1 and CDR2 (germline): LNHDA, SQIVND (reference sequence). This CDR3 has 15 amino acids. V lost 3 bases and J 6 bases, leaving 12 bases between the germline ends. The CDR3 spells CASSISGLEANVLTF. The DNA of the CDR3 is TGTGCCAGTAGTATCTCGGGCCTTGAGGCCAACGTCCTGACTTTC.

The chain couples TRBV28 to TRBJ2-7; maybe TRBD1 (8 bases). Per the germline V gene, CDR1 is MDHEN and CDR2 is SYDVKM. V was trimmed by 7 bases and J by 2 bases, leaving 21 bases between them. The CDR3 is 16 residues long. The CDR3, as DNA: TGTGCCAGCACCACAGGGGGAGGGCGCGGGACCTACGAGCAGTACTTC. Translating gives CASTTGGGRGTYEQYF.

The chain carries TRBV4-3 and TRBJ2-1; D possibly corresponds to TRBD2 (5 bases). V was shortened by 0 bases and J by 9 bases, with 18 bases between the two germline ends. Germline V gene lookup returns CDR1 LGHNA and CDR2 YSLEER. This CDR3 is built from 16 residues. The CDR3 nucleotides are TGCGCCAGCAGCCAAGATGACGGGCGGGCGTGGGGTGAGCAGTTCTTC. Protein sequence: CASSQDDGRAWGEQFF.

This chain uses TRBV5-4 with TRBJ1-3; D is possibly TRBD1 (6 bases). The germline gives CDR1 SGHNT, CDR2 YYREEE (reference sequence). V lost 4 bases and J 4 bases, leaving 18 bases between the germline ends. The CDR3 length is 16 residues. DNA of the CDR3: TGTGCCAGCAGCCCTGGGGGGGCCCTGGGGGGAAACACCATATATTTT. This encodes CASSPGGALGGNTIYF.

The V gene is TRBV5-4, the J gene TRBJ2-3, with 8 bases fitting TRBD1. This CDR3 contains 14 residues. V shed 9 bases, J shed 5 bases, and the junction held 11 bases outside the gene matches. Germline CDR1 is SGHNT and CDR2 is YYREEE (reference sequence). Written as DNA, the CDR3 is TGTGCCATGACTCGGACAGGGAAGATAGATACGCAGTATTTT. Protein: CAMTRTGKIDTQYF. Variable domain in full (rest from reference TRBV5-4 and TRBJ2-3): ETGVTQSPTHLIKTRGQQVTLRCSSQSGHNTVSWYQQALGQGPQFIFQYYREEENGRGNFPPRFSGLQFPNYSSELNVNALELDDSALYLCAMTRTGKIDTQYFGPGTRLTVL.

The chain employs TRBV11-3 and TRBJ2-1; the match to TRBD2 covers 15 bases. This CDR3 comprises 16 residues. The V and J ends lost 5 bases and 1 base, in that order; junction bases with no gene match: 0. The V gene's germline CDR1 is SGHNT and CDR2 YENEEA. CDR3 sequence reads: CASSGLAGGSYNEQFF. The CDR3 nucleotides are TGTGCCAGCAGCGGACTAGCGGGAGGGTCCTACAATGAGCAGTTCTTC.

This chain joins TRBV6-1 and TRBJ2-5, with D perhaps TRBD1 (6 bases). With the DNA end fitting TRBJ2-7 better, the J assignment may be wrong. Germline CDR1 MNHNS, CDR2 SASEGT. This CDR3 region has 13 residues. The CDR3 is CASRTGHPYEQYF. Written as DNA, the CDR3 is TGTGCCAGCAGGACGGGACACCCTTACGAGCAGTACTTC.

This chain connects TRBV10-3 to TRBJ2-5; 11 bases fit TRBD2. Trimming cost V 8 bases and J 5 bases; bases outside gene matches: 7. This CDR3 is built from 14 residues. Germline values: CDR1 ENHRY, CDR2 SYGVKD. The CDR3 region has the DNA TGTGCCATCGGGCTAGCGGGGGGTGGGGAGACCCAGTACTTC. This codes for CAIGLAGGGETQYF.

The V gene is TRBV18, the J gene TRBJ2-3; 7 nucleotides line up with TRBD1. Unmatched junction bases numbered 8, after V lost 4 bases and J lost 4 bases. The germline V gene encodes CDR1 KGHSH and CDR2 LQKENI. The CDR3 is 15 residues long. CDR3 in amino acids: CASSRQGVVSDTQYF. The CDR3 DNA follows: TGTGCCAGCTCACGCCAGGGGGTGGTATCAGATACGCAGTATTTT.

The V call is TRBV19, the J call TRBJ2-7, with D possibly being TRBD2 (7 bases). Germline-derived CDR1 and CDR2 are LNHDA and SQIVND (reference sequence). V dropped 3 bases and J dropped 4 bases, with 16 bases sitting between them. The length of the CDR3 is 15 residues. Here the CDR3 reads CASSISTGGQYEQYF. Written as DNA, the CDR3 is TGTGCCAGTAGTATCTCGACGGGAGGACAGTACGAGCAGTACTTC.

This rearrangement joins TRBV5-1 to TRBJ2-6; 7 bases line up with TRBD1. After removal of 6 bases from V and 0 bases from J, the junction contained 9 bases not matched to a gene. The V gene's germline CDR1 is SGHRS and CDR2 YFSETQ. The CDR3 consists of 17 residues. CDR3 nucleotide sequence: TGCGCCAGCACCCCGGGACAGAGTCCCTCTGGGGCCAACGTCCTGACTTTC. Its translation: CASTPGQSPSGANVLTF. Full variable domain (remainder filled in from reference TRBV5-1 and TRBJ2-6): KAGVTQTPRYLIKTRGQQVTLSCSPISGHRSVSWYQQTPGQGLQFLFEYFSETQRNKGNFPGRFSGRQFSNSRSEMNVSTLELGDSALYLCASTPGQSPSGANVLTFGAGSRLTVL.

The V gene is TRBV7-2, the J gene TRBJ2-2; 12 bases fit TRBD2. The V gene's germline CDR1 is SGHTA and CDR2 FQGNSA. Trimming cost V 5 bases and J 4 bases; bases outside gene matches: 8. The CDR3 contains 17 residues. CDR3 coding DNA: TGTGCCAGCAGCGCAAGACTAGCGGGGGCCTTCACCGGGGAGCTGTTTTTT. Translating gives CASSARLAGAFTGELFF.

The DNA for the CDR3 is TGTGCCAGCAGCTGGCGGGACAGGGGGTCGGGAACCTTC. It encodes CASSWRDRGSGTF. The chain is built from TRBV5-5 and TRBJ1-2; 11 positions agree with TRBD1. Germline lookup yields CDR1 SGHKS and CDR2 YYEKEE (reference sequence). The junction had 9 bases not matched to a gene; V was cut back by 3 bases and J by 14 bases. CDR3 length equals 13 residues.

The J gene is TRBJ2-2, the V gene TRBV5-5; D unclear. This CDR3 comprises 16 residues. Germline assignment: CDR1 SGHKS and CDR2 YYEKEE (reference sequence). The V gene lost 0 bases and the J gene lost 0 bases, with 9 bases spanning the gap. CDR3 DNA: TGTGCCAGCAGCTTGGTGGCAGCTCCGAACACCGGGGAGCTGTTTTTT. It is translated as CASSLVAAPNTGELFF.

The chain carries TRBV7-6 and TRBJ2-7; possible D gene TRBD2, 6 bases. The ends were cut back, 4 bases at V and 3 bases at J, with 19 bases in the middle. CDR3 size: 16 residues. The germline V gene has CDR1 SGHVS and CDR2 FNYEAQ. DNA for the CDR3: TGTGCCAGCAGCTCGATTCGGGGGAAACAGGTCTACGAGCAGTACTTC. It yields the protein CASSSIRGKQVYEQYF. The whole variable domain, filled in from reference TRBV7-6 and TRBJ2-7, reads GAGVSQSPRYKVTKRGQDVALRCDPISGHVSLYWYRQALGQGPEFLTYFNYEAQQDKSGLPNDRFSAERPEGSISTLTIQRTEQRDSAMYRCASSSIRGKQVYEQYFGPGTRLTVT.

This clone was seen only a few times. The gene calls are TRBV12-5 and TRBJ1-2; D remains ambiguous. CDR1 and CDR2 (germline): LGHNT, FRNRAP. Between the trimmed V and J ends, which lost 3 bases and 1 base, there was a span of 9 bases. CDR3 length equals 14 residues. In DNA form, the CDR3 reads TGTGCTAGTGGTTTCCCGTTCGGTAACTATGGCTACACCTTC. It yields the protein CASGFPFGNYGYTF.

This clone showed up just once. V is TRBV5-1 and J is TRBJ1-4, with 7 bases aligning to TRBD1. There are 16 residues in the CDR3. Germline V gives CDR1 SGHRS, CDR2 YFSETQ. V lost 3 bases to trimming and J lost 5 bases; unmatched junction nucleotides: 10. CDR3 nucleotide sequence: TGCGCCAGCAGCTCGGGGGGACAGTCTTTAAATGAAAAACTGTTTTTT. This encodes CASSSGGQSLNEKLFF.

The chain has TRBV19 and TRBJ1-2, with D perhaps TRBD1 (6 bases). Germline V CDR1 and CDR2: LNHDA, SQIVND (reference sequence). The V and J ends lost 5 bases and 8 bases respectively, with 24 bases between them. CDR3 size: 16 residues. The chain's CDR3 is CASSPRTAYLERGYTF. The DNA of the CDR3 is TGTGCCAGTAGTCCGCGGACAGCGTATCTAGAACGGGGCTACACCTTC. Full variable domain (rest looked up from reference TRBV19 and TRBJ1-2): DGGITQSPKYLFRKEGQNVTLSCEQNLNHDAMYWYRQDPGQGLRLIYYSQIVNDFQKGDIAEGYSVSREKKESFPLTVTSAQKNPTAFYLCASSPRTAYLERGYTFGSGTRLTVV.

The chain has TRBV5-1 and TRBJ2-1; D is ambiguous. This CDR3 has 15 amino acids. Germline values: CDR1 SGHRS, CDR2 YFSETQ. V was cut by 7 bases and J by 5 bases, with 19 bases left in between. The DNA of the CDR3 is TGCGCCAGCGCATCTACCGCCGGTTGGAACAATGAGCAGTTCTTC. As protein: CASASTAGWNNEQFF.

The chain couples TRBV7-3 to TRBJ2-1; maybe TRBD1 (6 bases). V was clipped by 2 bases and J by 16 bases, with 21 bases between them. The CDR3 has 14 amino acids. The V gene's germline CDR1 is SGHTA and CDR2 FQGTGA. The CDR3 sequence is CASSLDRQDVIRFF. The CDR3, as DNA: TGTGCCAGCAGCTTAGACAGACAGGACGTGATTCGATTCTTC.

The sample holds a few counts of this clone. The V gene is TRBV5-4, the J gene TRBJ2-2, with D possibly TRBD1 on 6 matching bases. The CDR3 loop spans 14 amino acids. Germline assignment: CDR1 SGHNT and CDR2 YYREEE (reference sequence). V gave up 9 bases and J gave up 5 bases, with 17 bases separating them. Here the CDR3 reads CAISRGLDTGELFF. CDR3 nucleotides: TGTGCCATCTCGAGGGGGTTAGATACCGGGGAGCTGTTTTTT.

This clone was seen only once. This chain links TRBV7-2 with TRBJ1-2; weak D call: TRBD1 (5 bases). CDR1 is SGHTA and CDR2 is FQGNSA in the germline V gene. The ends were cut back, 6 bases at V and 1 base at J, with 12 bases in the middle. The CDR3 totals 14 residues. The CDR3 nucleotides read TGTGCCAGCAGTGGGGGGGGACTTAACTATGGCTACACCTTC. Its translation is CASSGGGLNYGYTF.

This rearrangement joins TRBV7-6 to TRBJ2-6; no clear D gene. Per the germline V gene, CDR1 is SGHVS and CDR2 is FNYEAQ. Trimming removed 3 bases from V and 0 bases from J, with 15 bases in between. CDR3 length: 18 amino acids. DNA for the CDR3: TGTGCCAGCAGCTTTCAGCCCTTCCTCCTCTCTGGGGCCAACGTCCTGACTTTC. This codes for CASSFQPFLLSGANVLTF.

The J gene is TRBJ2-2, the V gene TRBV11-2; 13 positions match TRBD2. CDR1 is SGHAT, CDR2 FQNNGV, per germline. The V segment lost 3 bases and the J segment 3 bases; nucleotides outside the gene matches: 1. The CDR3 spans 16 residues. The CDR3 DNA reads TGTGCCAGCAGCTTTGGACTAGCGGGGGACACCGGGGAGCTGTTTTTT. It specifies CASSFGLAGDTGELFF.